The source of this T cell receptor beta chain is a study of control samples from healthy donors and cancer patients. This clone has more than one count but fewer than ten. Measured with immunoSEQ multiplex PCR; TCRdb has only the in-frame clones, and not every one. The data hold some 120,000 clones, with around 89% observed a single time. V was cut by 6 bases and J by 1 base, with 15 bases left in between. The CDR3 runs to 15 residues. Germline V gene data show CDR1 as MNHEY and CDR2 as SVGAGI. The genes are TRBV6-5 and TRBJ1-1; D perhaps matches TRBD1 (5 bases). The sequenced material came from blood. The TCR sequence derives from a man aged 45-65 years in good health. The CDR3 region has the DNA TGTGCCAGCAGCACCCGGTCGGGGGGGAACACTGAAGCTTTCTTT. This gives the protein CASSTRSGGNTEAFF.